This TCR beta chain was captured by sequencing in a study of type 1 and type 2 diabetes patients. Amplification started from genomic DNA. Multiplex PCR with 30 forward and 13 reverse primers amplified the TCR beta CDR3. TCRdb re-called the multiplex PCR reads through MiXCR, storing one row per CDR3 protein. This sample has about 250,000 distinct CDR3 sequences; 40% to 50% occur once, and the top ten carry roughly 15%. The CDR3 is 12 amino acids. The germline V gene has CDR1 MDHEN and CDR2 SYDVKM. The V and J ends lost 4 bases and 5 bases respectively, with 7 bases between them. This clonotype was picked up a small number of times.

The sequenced sample was peripheral blood mononuclear cells (PBMCs). V is TRBV28 and J is TRBJ2-3; D might be TRBD1 (5 bases). This TCR was sampled from a man between 18 and 35 years old with type 2 diabetes. The CDR3 sequence is CASSWQGDTQYF. In DNA form, the CDR3 reads TGTGCCAGCAGTTGGCAGGGAGATACGCAGTATTTT.